The present T cell receptor beta chain was sequenced within a study of control samples from healthy donors and cancer patients. TCRdb's copy holds only in-frame clones and misses some; the assay was immunoSEQ multiplex PCR. The sample includes 150,000 to 200,000 clones, roughly 92% seen only once; the top ten take 1.4%. Sequencing was performed on blood. The sequence derives from a man aged 25-45 years in good health.

CDR3 DNA sequence: TGTGCCAGCAGTTACTCGATAATACGTGGCGGGGAGCTGTTTTTT. This translates into CASSYSIIRGGELFF. The chain combines TRBV6-6 with TRBJ2-2; unclear D gene. CDR1 is MNHNY, CDR2 SVGAGI, per germline (reference sequence). V was clipped by 0 bases and J by 7 bases, with 12 bases between them. The CDR3 has 15 residues.